This is a list of T cell receptor beta chains from one sample in a study of T cell repertoires in cytomegalovirus infection. Their antigens remain unidentified. TCRdb called the reads again in MiXCR, with one record for every CDR3 protein. The sample has 450,000 to 550,000 distinct CDR3 sequences, about 39% seen once. Sample: cultured PBMCs, taken from culture after CMV antigen stimulation. Receptor source: a human donor in good health (CMV status not recorded). Some clones in this sample may be carry-over from other donors' samples. Both conserved end residues are part of each CDR3.

>TRBJ1-4|TRBV7-4
CASSPYKDEKLFF
>TRBJ2-6|TRBV4-3
CASSPRVRGSGANVLTF
>TRBJ2-1|TRBV28
CASSTQTARPDEQFF
>TRBJ2-3|TRBV20-1
CSARYGPGTDTQYF
>TRBJ1-6|TRBV12-3/TRBV12-4
CASSSGGSPLHF
>TRBJ2-5|TRBV7-2
CASSPGGAVGKTQYF
>TRBJ2-7|TRBV12-3/TRBV12-4
CASSLETSGGGGEQYF
>TRBJ2-7|TRBV7-2
CASSLASEFSEQYF
>TRBJ1-2|TRBV7-2
CASSATGFGYGYTF
>TRBJ1-1|TRBV6-2/TRBV6-3
CASSPMRKNTEAFF
>TRBJ1-5|TRBV6-2/TRBV6-3
CASHALATGGMSQPQHF
>TRBJ2-3|TRBV7-2
CASSLRGRGTDTQYF
>TRBJ2-4|TRBV12-3/TRBV12-4
CASSFDRKRNIQYF
>TRBJ2-3|TRBV28
CASSFQQGRNTDTQYF
>TRBJ1-4|TRBV20-1
CSARDQEGGEKLFF
>TRBJ2-1|TRBV20-1
CSARETLYNEQFF
>TRBJ2-2|TRBV6-1
CASSRPVTGGRAGELFF
>TRBJ2-1|TRBV7-6
CASSLRGGRGGINEQFF
>TRBJ2-1|TRBV28
CASSRGGPSSYNEQFF
>TRBJ2-3|TRBV27
CASSWVTDTQYF
>TRBJ1-4|TRBV7-2
CASTLRGTENEKLFF
>TRBJ1-2|TRBV12-3/TRBV12-4
CASSPTGVVYGYTF
>TRBJ2-7|TRBV7-2
CASSLGPSYEQYF
>TRBJ2-3|TRBV4-1
CASSQGRSGLTDTQYF
>TRBJ1-2|TRBV7-2
CASSLAAGGGGYTF
>TRBJ2-2|TRBV7-8
CASSLRTIGGASLNTGELFF
>TRBJ2-3|TRBV7-2
CASSSITPGLAGGGWSTDTQYF
>TRBJ2-1|TRBV7-2
CASTVARLYNEQFF
>TRBJ1-3|TRBV7-2
CASSLNSVGNTIYF
>TRBJ2-1|TRBV12-3/TRBV12-4
CASSLGLAGVFNEQFF
>TRBJ1-5|TRBV7-2
CASSPEGLQPQHF
>TRBJ1-4|TRBV28
CASSRGGQGDEKLFF
>TRBJ2-2|TRBV25-1
CASSDSERGDTGELFF
>TRBJ2-5|TRBV6-1
CASSELGTGSETQYF
>TRBJ2-7|TRBV7-2
CASSFKTGLGNWGYEQYF